This T cell receptor beta chain came from a study of blood T cells in healthy people across ages. Study findings and constraints: Roughly linear declines in TCR beta diversity per million T cells occurred with age. More naive CD4+ cells and higher diversity were found in long-lived than in aged donors.

This clonotype was detected a few times. As yet, its antigen is unknown. The authors ran a second PCR of roughly 6 to 12 cycles using a sample-barcoded 5' primer and a J-beta primer mix. TCRdb independently ran MiXCR on the 5' RACE reads; one entry per CDR3 protein. The sample has fewer than 2,000,000 distinct CDR3 sequences; about 35% are singletons. J gave up 5 bases and V 2 bases, and 6 bases lay outside the gene matches. The CDR3 extends over 16 amino acids. Germline CDR1 MNHEY, CDR2 SMNVEV (reference sequence). Isolation per sample recovered at least 7 million PBMCs. Each sample provided at least 5.5 micrograms of extracted total RNA.

Sequenced sample: blood. This rearrangement joins TRBV27 to TRBJ2-3, with 11 positions matching TRBD2. This receptor was obtained from a woman between 25 and 40 years old in good health. CDR3 bases: TGTGCCAGCAGTTTAATATTCGGGACTAGCGGAGATACGCAGTATTTT. Amino acid sequence: CASSLIFGTSGDTQYF.